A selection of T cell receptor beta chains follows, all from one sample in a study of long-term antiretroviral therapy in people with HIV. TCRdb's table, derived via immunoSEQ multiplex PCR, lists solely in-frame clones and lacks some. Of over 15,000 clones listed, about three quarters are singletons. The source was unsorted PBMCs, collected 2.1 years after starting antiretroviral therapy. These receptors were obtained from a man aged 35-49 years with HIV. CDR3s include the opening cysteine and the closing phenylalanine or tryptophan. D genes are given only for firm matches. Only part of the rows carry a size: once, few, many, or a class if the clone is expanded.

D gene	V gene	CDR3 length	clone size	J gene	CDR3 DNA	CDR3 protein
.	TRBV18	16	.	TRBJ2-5	TGTGCCAGCTCACCCAAACAGGGAGTCATCAAAGAGACCCAGTACTTC	CASSPKQGVIKETQYF
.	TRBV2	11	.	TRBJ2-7	TGTGCCAGCAGTATGGGGTACGAGCAGTACTTC	CASSMGYEQYF
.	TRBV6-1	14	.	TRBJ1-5	TGTGCCAGCAGTGAATCATCGTGGATACAGCCCCAGCATTTT	CASSESSWIQPQHF
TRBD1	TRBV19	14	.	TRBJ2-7	TGTGCCAGTAGTATAGAGGACAGGGCCTACGAGCAGTACTTC	CASSIEDRAYEQYF
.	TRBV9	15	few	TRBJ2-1	TGTGCCAGCAGCGTAGGCCGTGGTTCCTACAATGAGCAGTTCTTC	CASSVGRGSYNEQFF
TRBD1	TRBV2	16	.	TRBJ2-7	TGTGCCAGCAGTGAAAGTCTAGTGGGACAGGTCTACGAGCAGTACTTC	CASSESLVGQVYEQYF
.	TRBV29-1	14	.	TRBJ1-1	TGCAGCGTTGAAGGGAAAGGCGTGAACACTGAAGCTTTCTTT	CSVEGKGVNTEAFF
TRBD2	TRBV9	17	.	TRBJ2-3	TGTGCCAGCAGCCACGGACTAGCGGGGGGCCGCACAGATACGCAGTATTTT	CASSHGLAGGRTDTQYF
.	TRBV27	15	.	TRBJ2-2	TGTGCCAGCAGTTTATCGGTTCCTTCCACCGGGGAGCTGTTTTTT	CASSLSVPSTGELFF
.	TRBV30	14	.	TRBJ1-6	TGTGCCTGGAGCCCTTCGGACAGCTATTCACCCCTCCACTTT	CAWSPSDSYSPLHF
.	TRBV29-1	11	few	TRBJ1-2	TGCAGCGTTGTGGGGGCCGATGGCTACACCTTC	CSVVGADGYTF
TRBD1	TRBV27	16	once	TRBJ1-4	TGTGCCAGCAGTCCGACGACAGGGTCAACTAATGAAAAACTGTTTTTT	CASSPTTGSTNEKLFF
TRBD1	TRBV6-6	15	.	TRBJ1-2	TGTGCCAGCACCCCTGACAGGGGGCTGGTCTATGGCTACACCTTC	CASTPDRGLVYGYTF
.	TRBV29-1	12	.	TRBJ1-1	TGCAGCGTTGTAAAGGGGAGCACTGAAGCTTTCTTT	CSVVKGSTEAFF
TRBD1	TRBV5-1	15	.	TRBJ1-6	TGCGCCAGCAGCCCGGACAGGGCTTATAATTCACCCCTCCACTTT	CASSPDRAYNSPLHF
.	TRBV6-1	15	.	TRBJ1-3	TGTGCCAGCAGCGAAGGCATTGTCTCTGGAAACACCATATATTTT	CASSEGIVSGNTIYF
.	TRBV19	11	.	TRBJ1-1	TGTGCCAGTAGAAGTGGGACTGAAGCTTTCTTT	CASRSGTEAFF
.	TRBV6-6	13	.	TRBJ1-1	TGTGCCAGCAGTTACGACCTGAACACTGAAGCTTTCTTT	CASSYDLNTEAFF
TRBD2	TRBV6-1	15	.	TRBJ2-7	TGTGCCAGCAGTGAAATGGCGGGGGGCATCGACGAGCAGTACTTC	CASSEMAGGIDEQYF
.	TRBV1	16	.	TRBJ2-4	TGCACCAGCAGCCAAGAAACGGGGCTAGCGGAAAACATTCAGTACTTC	CTSSQETGLAENIQYF
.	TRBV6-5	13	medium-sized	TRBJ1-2	TGTGCCAGCAGCGCCCCAGGGGCGTATGGCTACACCTTC	CASSAPGAYGYTF
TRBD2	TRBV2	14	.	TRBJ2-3	TGTGCCAGCTTGGCGGGGGGGAGTGCAGATACGCAGTATTTT	CASLAGGSADTQYF
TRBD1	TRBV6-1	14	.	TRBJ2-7	TGTGCCAGCAGGACAGGGGAACACTCCTACGAGCAGTACTTC	CASRTGEHSYEQYF
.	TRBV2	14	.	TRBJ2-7	TGTGCCAGCAGTGACCACGGGTATGCCTACGAGCAGTACTTC	CASSDHGYAYEQYF
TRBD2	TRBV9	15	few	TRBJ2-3	TGTGCCAGCAGCTTGACTAGCGGGGGGTTTAGTACGCAGTATTTT	CASSLTSGGFSTQYF
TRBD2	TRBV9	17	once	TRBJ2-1	TGTGCCAGCAGCCTAGGAGCGGGGGGTTCATATTGGAGTGAGCAGTTCTTC	CASSLGAGGSYWSEQFF
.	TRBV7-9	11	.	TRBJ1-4	TGTGCCAGCGGCGAGGGGGAAAAACTGTTTTTT	CASGEGEKLFF
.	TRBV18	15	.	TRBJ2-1	TGTGCCAGCTCACGGGCGCGGGGTTCTTACAATGAGCAGTTCTTC	CASSRARGSYNEQFF
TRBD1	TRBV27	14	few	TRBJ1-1	TGTGCCAGCAGTCCGGGACAGTTGAACACTGAAGCTTTCTTT	CASSPGQLNTEAFF
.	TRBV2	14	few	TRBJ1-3	TGTGCCAGCAGTGTCGGGGTCTCTGGAAACACCATATATTTT	CASSVGVSGNTIYF
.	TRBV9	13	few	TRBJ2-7	TGTGCCAGCAGCGTGGGGGGTGGGGACGAGCAGTACTTC	CASSVGGGDEQYF
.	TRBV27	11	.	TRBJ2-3	TGTGCCAGCAGTTCTGGGGATACGCAGTATTTT	CASSSGDTQYF
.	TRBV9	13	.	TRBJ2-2	TGTGCCAGCAGCGTAGGCAACACCGGGGAGCTGTTTTTT	CASSVGNTGELFF
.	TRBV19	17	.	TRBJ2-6	TGTGCCAGTAGTATAGAGGCAGTTCTCTCTGGGGCCAACGTCCTGACTTTC	CASSIEAVLSGANVLTF
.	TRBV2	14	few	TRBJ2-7	TGTGCCATATCTGCTCGGGACGCCTCCTACGAGCAGTACTTC	CAISARDASYEQYF
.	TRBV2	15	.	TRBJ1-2	TGTGCCAGCAGTGAATTAGGCAGGGGAAGCTATGGCTACACCTTC	CASSELGRGSYGYTF
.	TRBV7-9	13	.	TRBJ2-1	TGTGCCAGCAGCTTAACTGAATCAAATGAGCAGTTCTTC	CASSLTESNEQFF
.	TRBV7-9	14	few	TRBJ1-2	TGTGCCAGCAGCTTAGACATGGGTTCCTATGGCTACACCTTC	CASSLDMGSYGYTF
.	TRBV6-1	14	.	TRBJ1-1	TGTGCCAGCGGAAAAAGGGGGTTTAACACTGAAGCTTTCTTT	CASGKRGFNTEAFF
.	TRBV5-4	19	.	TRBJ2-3	TGTGCCAGCAGCTTAGACCCCAGACAGGGACTAGTTTTCACAGATACGCAGTATTTT	CASSLDPRQGLVFTDTQYF
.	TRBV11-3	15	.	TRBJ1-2	TGTGCCAGCAGCTTAGGGTTCTTAGGGGACTATGGCTACACCTTC	CASSLGFLGDYGYTF
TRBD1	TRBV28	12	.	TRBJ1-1	TGTGCCAGCAGTTTAGGGGACAGTGAAGCTTTCTTT	CASSLGDSEAFF
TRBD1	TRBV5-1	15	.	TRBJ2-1	TGCGCCAGCAGCTGGACCGGGACAGACTACAATGAGCAGTTCTTC	CASSWTGTDYNEQFF
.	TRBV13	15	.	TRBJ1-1	TGTGCCAGCAGGCAAACGACAGAGCTCAACACTGAAGCTTTCTTT	CASRQTTELNTEAFF
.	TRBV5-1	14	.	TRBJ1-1	TGCGCCAGCAGCTCGGGAGATACGAACACTGAAGCTTTCTTT	CASSSGDTNTEAFF
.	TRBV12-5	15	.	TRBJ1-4	TGTGCTAGTGGTCCCAGTGGGAGGGATAGCGAAAAACTGTTTTTT	CASGPSGRDSEKLFF
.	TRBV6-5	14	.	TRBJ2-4	TGTGCCAGCAGTTACTCAAGACTGGCAAACATTCAGTACTTC	CASSYSRLANIQYF
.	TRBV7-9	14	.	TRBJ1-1	TGTGCCAGCAGCGAAACGACAGGTTTTGATGGAGCTTTCTTT	CASSETTGFDGAFF
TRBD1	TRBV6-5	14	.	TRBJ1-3	TGTGCCAGCAAGCTACAGGGGAGTATGGACACCATATATTTT	CASKLQGSMDTIYF
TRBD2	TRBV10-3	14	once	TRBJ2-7	TGTGCCATCAGTGGGCGGGGGGAATCCTACGAGCAGTACTTC	CAISGRGESYEQYF
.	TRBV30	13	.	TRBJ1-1	TGTGCCTGGAGTGTACACAGGAACACTGAAGCTTTCTTT	CAWSVHRNTEAFF
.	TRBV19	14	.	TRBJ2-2	TGTGCCAGTAGTCTACCCGTGGCCACCGGGGAGCTGTTTTTT	CASSLPVATGELFF
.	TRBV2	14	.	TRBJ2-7	TGTGCCAGCAGAGTAGGGGGGTTCGCCTACGAGCAGTACTTC	CASRVGGFAYEQYF
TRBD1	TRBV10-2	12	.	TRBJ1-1	TGCGCCAGCAGTGATCCGGACAGGGGGGCTTTCTTT	CASSDPDRGAFF
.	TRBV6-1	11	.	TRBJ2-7	TGTGCCAGCAACTGGATCGACGAGCAGTACTTC	CASNWIDEQYF